This TCR beta chain was sequenced for a study of long-term antiretroviral therapy in people with HIV. This CDR3 comprises 16 residues. Germline V gives CDR1 ENHRY, CDR2 SYGVKD. The J segment lost 5 bases and the V segment lost 6 bases, leaving 12 bases of the junction unmatched. Findings of the study overall: Compared with controls, HIV repertoires showed narrower CDR3 length ranges. Post-ART, diversity grew, though it stayed under transplant donor control levels.

Notes on this clone: Its antigen is not known.

Survey-level immunoSEQ v3.0 assays were run. Sequencing was directed toward roughly 35,000-55,000 T-cell genomes in each sample. Sequencing used immunoSEQ multiplex PCR; TCRdb keeps in-frame clones, though not all of them. The sample yields tens of thousands of clones, 82% seen once. The chain uses TRBV10-3 and TRBJ1-2; TRBD1 matches at 10 bases. The sequenced sample was unsorted PBMCs, obtained 0.6 years after starting antiretroviral therapy. This TCR was sampled from a man between 18 and 29 years old with HIV. The CDR3 nucleotides read TGTGCCATCAGGGGGGCGACAGGGGGCGAGTTTTATGGCTACACCTTC. The encoded protein is CAIRGATGGEFYGYTF.